Listed below are T cell receptor beta chains from one sample, sequenced in a study of T-cell memory formation after mild COVID-19. MiXCR was run by TCRdb on the 5' RACE reads, yielding one entry per CDR3 protein. The table includes 430,000 or so distinct CDR3 sequences, roughly 23% detected once. The material sequenced was PBMCs or a T cell subset sorted from them (not recorded which). The receptor source for this set is an adult woman who had mild COVID-19 (a few samples of this study predate the infection). Cell type and time point are not known. CDR3s include the opening cysteine and the closing phenylalanine or tryptophan. The D gene is left open where the match is weak. Part of the rows lack a size; the others show once, few, many or a class for expanded clones.

>TRBV7-3|-|TRBJ2-1|few
CASSAQGEQFF
TGTGCCAGCAGCGCTCAGGGTGAGCAGTTCTTC
>TRBV11-2|TRBD2|TRBJ2-7|-
CASSRGLAGGSAYEQYF
TGTGCCAGCAGCCGGGGACTAGCGGGAGGATCCGCCTACGAGCAGTACTTC
>TRBV3-1|-|TRBJ2-1|-
CASSQQVGLDEQFF
TGTGCCAGCAGCCAACAGGTGGGGCTGGATGAGCAGTTCTTC
>TRBV18|-|TRBJ2-4|few
CASSPLGPQAAKNIQYF
TGTGCCAGCTCACCACTGGGACCTCAAGCAGCCAAAAACATTCAGTACTTC
>TRBV9|TRBD1|TRBJ2-7|few
CASSVGIQGAWEQYF
TGTGCCAGCAGCGTAGGGATCCAGGGGGCTTGGGAGCAGTACTTC
>TRBV5-6|-|TRBJ2-7|few
CASSPGVGTYEQYF
TGTGCCAGCAGCCCCGGGGTGGGGACCTACGAGCAGTACTTC
>TRBV10-2|-|TRBJ2-7|few
CASSEGLRGREAYEQYF
TGCGCCAGCAGTGAGGGGCTTAGAGGGCGTGAGGCCTACGAGCAGTACTTC
>TRBV7-9|-|TRBJ2-1|-
CASSFPQGGGPMHEQFF
TGTGCCAGCAGCTTTCCCCAAGGGGGAGGGCCTATGCATGAGCAGTTCTTC
>TRBV4-3|TRBD1|TRBJ2-3|-
CASSQFDRGYADTQYF
TGCGCCAGCAGCCAATTTGACAGGGGGTATGCAGATACGCAGTATTTT
>TRBV4-2|-|TRBJ2-2|few
CASSQEGLSVSKAGELFF
TGTGCCAGCAGCCAAGAGGGCTTATCCGTATCAAAGGCCGGGGAGCTGTTTTTT
>TRBV12-3/TRBV12-4|-|TRBJ1-1|few
CASSRVPNTEAFF
TGTGCCAGCAGTCGCGTACCGAACACTGAAGCTTTCTTT
>TRBV7-9|-|TRBJ2-7|many
CASSLSQRPEQYF
TGTGCCAGCAGCTTATCCCAGCGCCCCGAGCAGTACTTC
>TRBV11-2|TRBD2|TRBJ2-3|-
CASSIPSGGGDTQYF
TGTGCCAGCAGCATCCCTAGCGGGGGCGGCGATACGCAGTATTTT
>TRBV19|TRBD1|TRBJ1-5|-
CASSERTGKDQPQHF
TGTGCCAGTAGTGAAAGGACAGGGAAGGATCAGCCCCAGCATTTT
>TRBV5-1|TRBD1|TRBJ2-3|-
CASSWGTGVLDTQYF
TGCGCCAGCAGCTGGGGGACAGGAGTCTTAGATACGCAGTATTTT
>TRBV5-6|-|TRBJ1-6|-
CASSPLGAGANSPLHF
TGTGCCAGCAGCCCACTCGGGGCAGGGGCTAATTCACCCCTCCACTTT
>TRBV2|-|TRBJ2-5|-
CASREGRLETQYF
TGTGCCAGCAGGGAGGGGCGTTTGGAGACCCAGTACTTC
>TRBV12-3/TRBV12-4|TRBD1|TRBJ1-4|few
CASSWDSREKLFF
TGTGCCAGCAGTTGGGACAGTCGGGAAAAACTGTTTTTT
>TRBV6-5|TRBD2|TRBJ2-7|-
CASSRLAGFAYEQYF
TGTGCCAGCAGCCGACTAGCGGGTTTTGCCTACGAGCAGTACTTC
>TRBV12-3/TRBV12-4|TRBD1|TRBJ1-5|few
CASNPGEQGAMPQHF
TGTGCCAGCAACCCGGGCGAACAGGGGGCAATGCCCCAGCATTTT
>TRBV10-3|-|TRBJ2-2|few
CAIKSGQQNTGELFF
TGTGCCATCAAGAGCGGACAGCAGAACACCGGGGAGCTGTTTTTT
>TRBV2|TRBD2|TRBJ2-5|-
CATLLSGRSPQETQYF
TGTGCCACCCTCCTTAGCGGGAGAAGCCCTCAAGAGACCCAGTACTTC
>TRBV24-1|TRBD2|TRBJ2-7|-
CATSEGGLAGGEQYF
TGTGCCACCAGTGAGGGGGGACTAGCGGGAGGTGAGCAGTACTTC
>TRBV9|-|TRBJ2-3|few
CASSPGGGGDTQYF
TGTGCCAGCAGCCCAGGAGGGGGAGGAGATACGCAGTATTTT
>TRBV7-6|TRBD1|TRBJ1-4|-
CASSLAGGEKLFF
TGTGCCAGCAGCTTGGCAGGGGGGGAAAAACTGTTTTTT
>TRBV12-3/TRBV12-4|-|TRBJ2-5|few
CASSSLQFGAGTQYF
TGTGCCAGCAGTTCGTTGCAATTTGGGGCAGGGACCCAGTACTTC
>TRBV10-3|TRBD2|TRBJ2-1|-
CAISAQTSGGYNEQFF
TGTGCCATCAGTGCTCAGACTAGCGGGGGATACAATGAGCAGTTCTTC
>TRBV4-3|-|TRBJ2-1|-
CASSQEGGGAYNEQFF
TGCGCCAGCAGCCAAGAGGGCGGAGGGGCCTACAATGAGCAGTTCTTC